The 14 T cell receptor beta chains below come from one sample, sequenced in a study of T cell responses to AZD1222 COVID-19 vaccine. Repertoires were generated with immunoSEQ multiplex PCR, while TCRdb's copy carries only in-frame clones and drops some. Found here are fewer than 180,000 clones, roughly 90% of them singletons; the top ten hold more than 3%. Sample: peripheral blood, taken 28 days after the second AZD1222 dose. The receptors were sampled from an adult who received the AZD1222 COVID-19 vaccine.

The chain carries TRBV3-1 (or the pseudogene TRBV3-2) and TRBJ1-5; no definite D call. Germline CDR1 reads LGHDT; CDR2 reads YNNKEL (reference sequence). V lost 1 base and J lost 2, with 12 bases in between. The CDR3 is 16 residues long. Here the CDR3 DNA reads TGTGCCAGCAGCCAAGTTCGGCCCACGGGCAATCAGCCCCAGCATTTT. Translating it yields CASSQVRPTGNQPQHF.

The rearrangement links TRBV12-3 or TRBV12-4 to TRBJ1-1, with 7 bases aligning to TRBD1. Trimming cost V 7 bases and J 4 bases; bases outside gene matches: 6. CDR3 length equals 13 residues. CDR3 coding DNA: TGTGCCAGCAAAAAGGGGGCGAGCACTGAAGCTTTCTTT. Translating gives CASKKGASTEAFF.

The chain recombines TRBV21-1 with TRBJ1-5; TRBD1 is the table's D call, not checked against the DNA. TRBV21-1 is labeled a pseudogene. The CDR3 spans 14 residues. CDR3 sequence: CASSKSDRWQPQHF. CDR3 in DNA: TGTGCCAGCAGCAAATCGGACAGATGGCAGCCCCAGCATTTT.

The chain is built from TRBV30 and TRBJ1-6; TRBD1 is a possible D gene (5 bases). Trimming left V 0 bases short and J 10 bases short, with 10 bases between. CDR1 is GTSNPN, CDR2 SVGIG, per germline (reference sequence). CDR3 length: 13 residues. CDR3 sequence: CAWSVRGSSPLHF. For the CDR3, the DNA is TGTGCCTGGAGTGTAAGGGGTAGCTCACCCCTCCACTTT.

CDR3: CASTVEGHLYEQYF. In DNA form, the CDR3 reads TGTGCCAGCACCGTAGAGGGACACTTATACGAGCAGTACTTC. V and J are TRBV28 and TRBJ2-7; the D gene is possibly TRBD1 (6 bases). The V gene lost 7 bases and the J gene lost 4 bases, with 17 bases spanning the gap. Germline V gene sequence: CDR1 MDHEN, CDR2 SYDVKM. The CDR3 contains 14 residues.

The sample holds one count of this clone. CDR3 protein: CASSQERGPTSGRTPQETQYF. Here the CDR3 DNA reads TGTGCCAGCAGCCAAGAGAGGGGTCCGACTAGCGGGAGGACTCCCCAAGAGACCCAGTACTTC. J is TRBJ2-5 and V is TRBV3-1 (or the pseudogene TRBV3-2); TRBD2 aligns across 13 bases. The junction had 14 bases not matched to a gene; V was cut back by 0 bases and J by 1 base. Germline CDR1 LGHDT, CDR2 YNNKEL (reference sequence). The CDR3 contains 21 residues.

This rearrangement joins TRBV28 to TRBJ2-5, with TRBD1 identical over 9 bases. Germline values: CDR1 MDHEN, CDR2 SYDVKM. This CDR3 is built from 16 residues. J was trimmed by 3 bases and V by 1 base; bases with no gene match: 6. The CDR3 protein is CASSLYRTGAEETQYF. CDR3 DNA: TGTGCCAGCAGTTTATACCGGACAGGGGCGGAAGAGACCCAGTACTTC.

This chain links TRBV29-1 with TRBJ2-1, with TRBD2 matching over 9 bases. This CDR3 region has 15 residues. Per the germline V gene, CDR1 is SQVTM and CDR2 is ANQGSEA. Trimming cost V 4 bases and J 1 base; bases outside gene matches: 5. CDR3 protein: CSVAWTSVSYNEQFF. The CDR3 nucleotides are TGCAGCGTTGCCTGGACTAGCGTTTCCTACAATGAGCAGTTCTTC.

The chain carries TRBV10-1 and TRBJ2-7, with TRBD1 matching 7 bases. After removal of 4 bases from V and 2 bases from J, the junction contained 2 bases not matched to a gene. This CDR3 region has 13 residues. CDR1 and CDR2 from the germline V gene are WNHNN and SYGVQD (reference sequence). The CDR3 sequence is CASSAGQAYEQYF. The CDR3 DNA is TGCGCCAGCAGTGCCGGACAGGCCTACGAGCAGTACTTC.

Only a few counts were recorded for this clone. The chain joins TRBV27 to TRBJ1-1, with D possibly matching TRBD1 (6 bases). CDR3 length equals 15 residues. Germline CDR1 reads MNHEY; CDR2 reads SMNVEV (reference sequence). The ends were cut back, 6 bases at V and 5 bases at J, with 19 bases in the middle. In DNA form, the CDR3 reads TGTGCCAGCAGGGGTACCCCAGGGGCAGGAACTGAAGCTTTCTTT. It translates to CASRGTPGAGTEAFF.

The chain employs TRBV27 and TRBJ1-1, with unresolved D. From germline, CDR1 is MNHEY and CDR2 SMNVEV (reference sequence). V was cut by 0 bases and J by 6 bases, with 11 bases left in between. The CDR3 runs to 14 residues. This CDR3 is CASSLSGRLAEAFF. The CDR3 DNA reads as TGTGCCAGCAGTTTATCTGGACGGCTCGCTGAAGCTTTCTTT.

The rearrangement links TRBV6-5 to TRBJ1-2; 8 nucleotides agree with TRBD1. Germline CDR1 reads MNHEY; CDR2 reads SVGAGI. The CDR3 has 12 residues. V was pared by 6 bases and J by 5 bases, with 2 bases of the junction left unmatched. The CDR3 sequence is CASRGQDYGYTF. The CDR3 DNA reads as TGTGCCAGCAGGGGACAGGATTATGGCTACACCTTC.

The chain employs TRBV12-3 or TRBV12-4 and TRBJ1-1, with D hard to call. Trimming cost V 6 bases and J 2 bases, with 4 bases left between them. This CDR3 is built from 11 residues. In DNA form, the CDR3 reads TGTGCCAGCAGACCAAACACTGAAGCTTTCTTT. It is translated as CASRPNTEAFF.

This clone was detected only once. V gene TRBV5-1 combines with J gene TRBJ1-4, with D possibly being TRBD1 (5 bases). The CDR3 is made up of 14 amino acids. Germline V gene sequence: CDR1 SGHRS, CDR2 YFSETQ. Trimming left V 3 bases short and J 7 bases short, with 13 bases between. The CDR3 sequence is CASSSRGSAEKLFF. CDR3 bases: TGCGCCAGCAGCTCAAGGGGCAGTGCTGAAAAACTGTTTTTT.